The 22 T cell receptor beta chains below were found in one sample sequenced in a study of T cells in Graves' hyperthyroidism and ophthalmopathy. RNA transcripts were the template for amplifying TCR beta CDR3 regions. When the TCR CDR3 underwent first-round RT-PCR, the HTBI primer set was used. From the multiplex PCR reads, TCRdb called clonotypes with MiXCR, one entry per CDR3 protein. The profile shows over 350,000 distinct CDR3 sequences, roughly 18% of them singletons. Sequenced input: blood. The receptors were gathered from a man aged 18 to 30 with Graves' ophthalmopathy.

The CDR3 loop is CATSDPGVGNTGELFF. Here the CDR3 DNA reads TGTGCCACCAGTGACCCAGGGGTTGGGAACACCGGGGAGCTGTTTTTT. This chain joins TRBV24-1 and TRBJ2-2; D may be TRBD1 (6 bases). V was trimmed by 4 bases and J by 1 base, leaving 12 bases between them. The germline gives CDR1 KGHDR, CDR2 SFDVKD. The CDR3 consists of 16 residues.

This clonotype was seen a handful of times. In DNA, the CDR3 is TGTGCCAGCAAGGAAATCGGCCCTGGGAACACTGAAGCTTTCTTT. This translates into CASKEIGPGNTEAFF. V is TRBV27 and J is TRBJ1-1, with D hard to call. This CDR3 spans 15 amino acids. The V and J ends lost 7 bases and 1 base respectively, with 16 bases between them. Germline V gene data show CDR1 as MNHEY and CDR2 as SMNVEV (reference sequence).

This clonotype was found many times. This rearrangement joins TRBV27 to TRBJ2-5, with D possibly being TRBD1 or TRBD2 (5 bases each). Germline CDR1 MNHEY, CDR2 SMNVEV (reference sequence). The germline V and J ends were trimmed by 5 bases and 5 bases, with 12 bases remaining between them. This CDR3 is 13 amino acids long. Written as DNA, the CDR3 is TGTGCCAGCAGTGCTCTTGGGGACGAGACCCAGTACTTC. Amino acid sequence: CASSALGDETQYF.

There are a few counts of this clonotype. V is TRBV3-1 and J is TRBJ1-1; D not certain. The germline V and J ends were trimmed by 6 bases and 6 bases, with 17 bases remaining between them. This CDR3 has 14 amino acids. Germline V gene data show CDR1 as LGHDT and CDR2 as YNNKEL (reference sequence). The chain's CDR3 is CASRPNMLRAEAFF. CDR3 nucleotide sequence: TGTGCCAGCAGGCCAAACATGTTAAGGGCTGAAGCTTTCTTT.

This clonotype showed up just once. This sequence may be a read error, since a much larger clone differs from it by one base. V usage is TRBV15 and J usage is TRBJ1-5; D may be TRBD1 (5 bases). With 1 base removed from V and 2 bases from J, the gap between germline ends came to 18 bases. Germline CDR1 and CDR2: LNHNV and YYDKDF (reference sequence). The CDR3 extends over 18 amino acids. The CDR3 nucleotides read TGTGCCACCAGCAGAGTTCGGGGCCGGGCGAAAGGCAATCAGCCCCAGCATTTT. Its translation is CATSRVRGRAKGNQPQHF.

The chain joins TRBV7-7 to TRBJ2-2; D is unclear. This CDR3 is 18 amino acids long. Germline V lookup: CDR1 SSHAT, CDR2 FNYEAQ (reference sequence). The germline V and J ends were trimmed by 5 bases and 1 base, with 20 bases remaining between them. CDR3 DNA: TGTGCCAGCAGCACTCAACCTCTCCACCGGGTGAACACCGGGGAGCTGTTTTTT. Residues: CASSTQPLHRVNTGELFF. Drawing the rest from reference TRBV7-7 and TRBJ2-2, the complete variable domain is GAGVSQSPRYKVTKRGQDVTLRCDPISSHATLYWYQQALGQGPEFLTYFNYEAQPDKSGLPSDRFSAERPEGSISTLTIQRTEQRDSAMYRCASSTQPLHRVNTGELFFGEGSRLTVL.

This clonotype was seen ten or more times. CDR3 in DNA: TGTGCCAGCAGTGAAGCGGAGGACAGGGCGCGCAATGAGCAGTTCTTC. Its protein product is CASSEAEDRARNEQFF. V gene TRBV6-1 combines with J gene TRBJ2-1; TRBD1 matches 8 bases. Per germline, CDR1 MNHNS and CDR2 SASEGT. The CDR3 loop spans 16 amino acids. J was trimmed by 6 bases and V by 0 bases; bases with no gene match: 7.

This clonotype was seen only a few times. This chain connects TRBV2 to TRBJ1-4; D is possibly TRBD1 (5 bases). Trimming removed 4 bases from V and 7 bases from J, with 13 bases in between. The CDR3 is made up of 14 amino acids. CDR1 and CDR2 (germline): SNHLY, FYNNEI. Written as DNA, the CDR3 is TGTGCCAGCAGTGTCATTACCGGGGGTGAAAAACTGTTTTTT. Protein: CASSVITGGEKLFF.

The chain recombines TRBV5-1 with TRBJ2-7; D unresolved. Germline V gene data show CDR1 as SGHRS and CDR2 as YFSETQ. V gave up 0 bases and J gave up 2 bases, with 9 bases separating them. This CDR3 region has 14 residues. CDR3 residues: CASSLGQLPYEQYF. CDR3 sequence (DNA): TGCGCCAGCAGCTTGGGGCAGCTTCCCTACGAGCAGTACTTC.

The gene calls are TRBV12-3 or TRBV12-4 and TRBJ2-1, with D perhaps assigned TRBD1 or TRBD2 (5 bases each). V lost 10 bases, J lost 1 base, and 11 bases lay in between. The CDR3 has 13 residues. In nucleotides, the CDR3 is TGTGCCACCGGCTGGGGGTCCTACAATGAGCAGTTCTTC. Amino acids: CATGWGSYNEQFF.

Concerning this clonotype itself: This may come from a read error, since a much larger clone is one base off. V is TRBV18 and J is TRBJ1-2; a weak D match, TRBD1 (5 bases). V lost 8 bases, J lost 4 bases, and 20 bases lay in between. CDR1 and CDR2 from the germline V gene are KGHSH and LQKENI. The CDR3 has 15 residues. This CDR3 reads CASSPGEAGPYGYTF. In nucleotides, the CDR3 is TGTGCCAGCAGCCCGGGGGAGGCGGGACCCTATGGCTACACCTTC.

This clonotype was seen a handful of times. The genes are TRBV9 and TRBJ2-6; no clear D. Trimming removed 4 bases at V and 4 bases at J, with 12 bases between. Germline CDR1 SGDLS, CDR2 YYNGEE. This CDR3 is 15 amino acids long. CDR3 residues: CASSLEVFGANVLTF. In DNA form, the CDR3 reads TGTGCCAGCAGCCTCGAAGTGTTCGGGGCCAACGTCCTGACTTTC. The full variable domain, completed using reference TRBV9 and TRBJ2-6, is DSGVTQTPKHLITATGQRVTLRCSPRSGDLSVYWYQQSLDQGLQFLIQYYNGEERAKGNILERFSAQQFPDLHSELNLSSLELGDSALYFCASSLEVFGANVLTFGAGSRLTVL.

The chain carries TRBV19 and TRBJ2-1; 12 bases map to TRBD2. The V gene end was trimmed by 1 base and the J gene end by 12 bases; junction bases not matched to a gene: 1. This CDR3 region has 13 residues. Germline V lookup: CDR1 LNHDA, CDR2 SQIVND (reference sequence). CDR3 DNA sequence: TGTGCCAGTAGTATAGCTAGCGGGGGGGCGCAGTTCTTC. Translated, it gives CASSIASGGAQFF.

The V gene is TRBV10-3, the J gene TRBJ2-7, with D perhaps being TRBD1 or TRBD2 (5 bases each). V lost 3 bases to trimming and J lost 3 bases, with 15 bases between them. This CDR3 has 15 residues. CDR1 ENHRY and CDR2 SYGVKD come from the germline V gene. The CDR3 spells CAISELGTGSYEQYF. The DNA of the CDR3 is TGTGCCATCAGTGAACTCGGGACGGGGAGCTACGAGCAGTACTTC.

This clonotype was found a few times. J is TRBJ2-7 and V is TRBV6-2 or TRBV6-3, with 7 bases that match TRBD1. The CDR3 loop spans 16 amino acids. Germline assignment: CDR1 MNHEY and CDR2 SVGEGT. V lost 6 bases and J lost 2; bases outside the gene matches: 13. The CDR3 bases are TGTGCCAGCAGGCTATTAGGGACAGCGACCGCCTACGAGCAGTACTTC. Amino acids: CASRLLGTATAYEQYF.

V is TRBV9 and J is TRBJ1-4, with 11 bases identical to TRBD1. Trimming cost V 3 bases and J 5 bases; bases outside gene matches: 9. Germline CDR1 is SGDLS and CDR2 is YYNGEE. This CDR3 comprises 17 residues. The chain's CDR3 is CASSAQGTGGLNEKLFF. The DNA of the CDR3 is TGTGCCAGCAGCGCTCAAGGGACAGGGGGGCTAAATGAAAAACTGTTTTTT.

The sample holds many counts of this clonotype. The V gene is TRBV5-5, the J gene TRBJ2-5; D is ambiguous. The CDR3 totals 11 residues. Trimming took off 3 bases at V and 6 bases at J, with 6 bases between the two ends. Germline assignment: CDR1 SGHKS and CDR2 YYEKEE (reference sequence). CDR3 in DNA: TGTGCCAGCAGCTCTCAGAAGACCCAGTACTTC. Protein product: CASSSQKTQYF.

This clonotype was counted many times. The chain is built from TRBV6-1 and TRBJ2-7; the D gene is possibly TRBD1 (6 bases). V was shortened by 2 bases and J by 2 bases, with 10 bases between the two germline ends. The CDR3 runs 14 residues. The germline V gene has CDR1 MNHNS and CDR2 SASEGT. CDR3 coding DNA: TGTGCCAGCAGTGAAACGGACAGTCCCTACGAGCAGTACTTC. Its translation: CASSETDSPYEQYF.

CDR3 sequence reads: CATSEPGTKYQYF. The CDR3 DNA follows: TGTGCCACCAGTGAGCCCGGGACAAAGTATCAGTACTTC. The V and J genes are TRBV24-1 and TRBJ2-4, with TRBD1 as a possible D gene (6 bases). Trimming left V 4 bases short and J 12 bases short, with 15 bases between. Per germline, CDR1 KGHDR and CDR2 SFDVKD. This CDR3 is 13 amino acids long.

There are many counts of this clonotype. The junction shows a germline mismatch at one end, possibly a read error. The CDR3 DNA reads as TGTCCCAGCAGCCGAAACAGGGGGAGACAAGAGACCCAGTACTTC. Its protein product is CPSSRNRGRQETQYF. The rearrangement joins TRBV3-1 to TRBJ2-5; 8 bases are shared with TRBD1. This CDR3 contains 15 residues. Looked up from germline, CDR1 is LGHDT and CDR2 is YNNKEL (reference sequence).

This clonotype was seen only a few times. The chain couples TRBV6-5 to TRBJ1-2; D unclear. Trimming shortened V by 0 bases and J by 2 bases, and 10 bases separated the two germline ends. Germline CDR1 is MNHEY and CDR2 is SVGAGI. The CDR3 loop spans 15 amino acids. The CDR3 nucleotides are TGTGCCAGCAGTTACTCGGCCACAGTAAACTATGGCTACACCTTC. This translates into CASSYSATVNYGYTF.

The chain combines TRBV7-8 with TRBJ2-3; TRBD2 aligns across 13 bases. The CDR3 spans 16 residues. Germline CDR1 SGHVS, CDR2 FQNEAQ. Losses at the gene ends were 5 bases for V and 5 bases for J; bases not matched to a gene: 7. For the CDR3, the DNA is TGTGCCAGCAGCCATATACTAGCGGGGGGGCGAGATACGCAGTATTTT. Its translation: CASSHILAGGRDTQYF.